The source of this T cell receptor beta chain is a study of blood T cells in healthy people across ages. Study findings and constraints: A strong correlation was seen between TCR beta diversity and naive T cell percentage.

Alongside a J-beta primer mix, a sample-barcoded 5' primer served in a second PCR lasting about 7 to 12 cycles. A 12-random-nucleotide template-switch adaptor tagged each cDNA molecule. One entry per CDR3 protein results from TCRdb running MiXCR on the 5' RACE reads. There are about 650,000 distinct CDR3 sequences in the sample; roughly 32% occur only once, and roughly 14% lies in the top ten. With 4 bases clipped from V and 8 bases from J, the junction kept 9 bases outside the gene matches. The CDR3 runs to 14 residues. The germline V gene encodes CDR1 MNHEY and CDR2 SMNVEV (reference sequence). This clonotype has a count of ten or more. Antigen specificity is unknown.

The receptor comes from a woman older than 75 in good health. The sequenced material came from blood. The V and J genes are TRBV27 and TRBJ2-7, with 9 bases identical to TRBD2. CDR3 sequence: CASSYRAGGVQQYF. Here the CDR3 DNA reads TGTGCCAGCAGTTACCGAGCGGGGGGCGTCCAGCAGTACTTC.